These 20 T cell receptor beta chains share one sample of origin, sequenced in a study of T cells in Graves' hyperthyroidism and ophthalmopathy. The investigators amplified TCR beta CDR3 regions from RNA transcripts. The HTBI set primed first-round TCR CDR3 RT-PCR. TCRdb ran MiXCR on the multiplex PCR reads and lists one entry per CDR3 protein. The table shows about 360,000 distinct CDR3 sequences, with roughly an eighth occurring only once. The sequencing sample was made of blood. The source is a woman under 30 with Graves' hyperthyroidism.

As concerns this clonotype: A much larger clone is a single base away; this may be a read error. The genes are TRBV5-1 and TRBJ1-4; the match to TRBD1 covers 8 bases. The J segment lost 0 bases and the V segment lost 0 bases, leaving 7 bases of the junction unmatched. Germline V CDR1 and CDR2: SGHRS, YFSETQ. CDR3 length: 18 amino acids. The CDR3 sequence is CASSLAGTGASTNEKLFF. CDR3 in DNA: TGCGCCAGCAGCTTGGCCGGGACAGGAGCTTCAACTAATGAAAAACTGTTTTTT. Full variable domain (rest looked up from reference TRBV5-1 and TRBJ1-4): KAGVTQTPRYLIKTRGQQVTLSCSPISGHRSVSWYQQTPGQGLQFLFEYFSETQRNKGNFPGRFSGRQFSNSRSEMNVSTLELGDSALYLCASSLAGTGASTNEKLFFGSGTQLSVL.

This clonotype was counted ten times or more. CDR3 sequence: CASSQWGSGYTF. The CDR3 DNA reads as TGTGCCAGCAGCCAATGGGGTTCTGGCTACACCTTC. The chain combines TRBV3-1 with TRBJ1-2, with D unresolved. The V and J ends lost 2 bases and 7 bases respectively, with 8 bases between them. The CDR3 sequence is 12 residues long. Germline CDR1 is LGHDT and CDR2 is YNNKEL (reference sequence).

This clonotype was counted many times. The J gene is TRBJ2-7, the V gene TRBV2; either TRBD1 or TRBD2 may supply D (5 bases each). Germline loops: CDR1 SNHLY, CDR2 FYNNEI. This CDR3 comprises 14 residues. The V gene lost 5 bases and the J gene lost 3 bases, with 14 bases spanning the gap. The CDR3 DNA reads TGTGCCAGCAGTTCGCAGGGACCCTTCTACGAGCAGTACTTC. Protein product: CASSSQGPFYEQYF.

This clonotype was seen at least ten times. This chain uses TRBV28 with TRBJ1-6; D is unclear. This CDR3 is 21 amino acids long. V lost 1 base and J lost 3, with 25 bases in between. Germline V gene lookup returns CDR1 MDHEN and CDR2 SYDVKM. The CDR3 DNA follows: TGTGCCAGCAGTTTATATACCCCACCGGGTATGAAGGGAGGCTATAATTCACCCCTCCACTTT. Amino acids: CASSLYTPPGMKGGYNSPLHF.

This clonotype has a handful of counts. A much larger clone lies a single base off, so this may be a read error. V is TRBV7-3 and J is TRBJ1-6, with D possibly matching TRBD1 (6 bases). CDR1 SGHTA and CDR2 FQGTGA come from the germline V gene. Trimming stripped 1 base from V and 11 bases from J, with 18 bases between. This CDR3 region has 16 residues. The CDR3 here is CASSLKGGQPGPPLHF. The CDR3 nucleotides are TGTGCCAGCAGCTTAAAAGGGGGGCAGCCTGGGCCACCCCTCCACTTT.

This clonotype was detected ten times or more. The V gene is TRBV6-5, the J gene TRBJ1-1; D not resolved. Germline loops: CDR1 MNHEY, CDR2 SVGAGI. The CDR3 is 14 residues long. The V end lost 0 bases, the J end lost 4 bases, and 9 bases lay between the germline ends. The CDR3 spells CASSYSRRSTEAFF. In nucleotides, the CDR3 is TGTGCCAGCAGTTACTCCCGGAGGAGCACTGAAGCTTTCTTT.

This clonotype was observed at least ten times. The rearrangement links TRBV28 to TRBJ1-5, with D hard to call. CDR1 and CDR2 (germline): MDHEN, SYDVKM. The germline V and J ends were trimmed by 1 base and 6 bases, with 4 bases remaining between them. The CDR3 is made up of 12 amino acids. For the CDR3, the DNA is TGTGCCAGCAGTTTATCGCCTCAGCCCCAGCATTTT. The encoded protein is CASSLSPQPQHF.

The rearrangement uses TRBV6-1 and TRBJ2-7, with 10 bases identical to TRBD1. Germline values: CDR1 MNHNS, CDR2 SASEGT. V lost 8 bases, J lost 7 bases, and 11 bases stayed unmatched. The CDR3 consists of 14 residues. In nucleotides, the CDR3 is TGTGCCAGCGGCCGGGACAGGGGAACCTGGGAGCAGTACTTC. Its translation is CASGRDRGTWEQYF.

This clonotype was observed at least ten times. The CDR3 DNA reads as TGCAGTGCTACCCGGGATAGCCTGGGGATAGATACGCAGTATTTT. Translation gives CSATRDSLGIDTQYF. The V gene is TRBV20-1, the J gene TRBJ2-3, with a tentative D call TRBD2 (5 bases). Germline V gene data show CDR1 as DFQATT and CDR2 as SNEGSKA (reference sequence). V lost 4 bases to trimming and J lost 5 bases, with 19 bases between them. This CDR3 contains 15 residues.

This clonotype was counted many times. This rearrangement joins TRBV28 to TRBJ1-2; TRBD1 might be the D (6 bases). Germline CDR1 and CDR2: MDHEN and SYDVKM. The germline V and J ends were trimmed by 6 bases and 10 bases, with 18 bases remaining between them. CDR3 length: 13 amino acids. The CDR3 region is CASSPPATGVYTF. The CDR3 DNA reads TGTGCCAGCAGCCCCCCTGCGACAGGAGTCTACACCTTC.

There are many counts of this clonotype. The CDR3 DNA sequence: TGTGCCAGCAGCTGGGATAGCGGGAGGGCCTACAATGAGCAGTTCTTC. It codes for CASSWDSGRAYNEQFF. The chain is built from TRBV3-1 and TRBJ2-1; 11 positions agree with TRBD2. Germline CDR1 is LGHDT and CDR2 is YNNKEL (reference sequence). The CDR3 totals 16 residues. Trimming cost V 5 bases and J 2 bases; bases outside gene matches: 5.

This clonotype came up many times. J is TRBJ1-4 and V is TRBV11-2; D is possibly TRBD1 (5 bases). The CDR3 contains 15 residues. V gave up 5 bases and J gave up 5 bases, with 15 bases separating them. The V gene's germline CDR1 is SGHAT and CDR2 FQNNGV. CDR3 in DNA: TGTGCCAGCAGCCTCCAAGGGACTTTAAATGAAAAACTGTTTTTT. Protein sequence: CASSLQGTLNEKLFF.

With respect to this clonotype: Possible read error: a much larger clone is one base away. V and J are TRBV6-1 and TRBJ1-4; D is unclear. Trimming took 6 bases from V and 5 from J, leaving 7 bases between them. The CDR3 runs to 12 residues. In germline, CDR1 is MNHNS, CDR2 SASEGT. CDR3 residues: CASREPNEKLFF. The DNA for the CDR3 is TGTGCCAGCAGAGAACCGAATGAAAAACTGTTTTTT.

This clonotype was seen a few times. This chain links TRBV10-1 with TRBJ2-7; D is unclear. The V gene lost 9 bases and the J gene lost 2 bases, with 14 bases spanning the gap. Germline CDR1 is WNHNN and CDR2 is SYGVQD (reference sequence). This CDR3 has 13 residues. CDR3 coding DNA: TGCGCCAGGCTGAAAAGGGCCCCCTACGAGCAGTACTTC. As protein: CARLKRAPYEQYF.

This clonotype was counted at least ten times. The rearrangement joins TRBV9 to TRBJ2-5, with 13 positions matching TRBD2. The CDR3 sequence is 15 residues long. The germline CDR1 and CDR2 sequences are SGDLS and YYNGEE. Trimming at V came to 4 bases and at J to 7 bases, leaving 7 bases not matched to a gene. CDR3: CASSTGLAGVGTQYF. The DNA for the CDR3 is TGTGCCAGCAGCACCGGACTAGCGGGAGTAGGGACCCAGTACTTC. Variable domain in full (rest from reference TRBV9 and TRBJ2-5): DSGVTQTPKHLITATGQRVTLRCSPRSGDLSVYWYQQSLDQGLQFLIQYYNGEERAKGNILERFSAQQFPDLHSELNLSSLELGDSALYFCASSTGLAGVGTQYFGPGTRLLVL.

V gene TRBV11-2 combines with J gene TRBJ2-1, with 11 nucleotides matching TRBD2. The CDR3 has 15 amino acids. With V trimmed by 5 bases and J by 7 bases, 7 bases remained unmatched. Germline CDR1 reads SGHAT; CDR2 reads FQNNGV. CDR3 sequence reads: CASSIGTSGLNEQFF. CDR3 in DNA: TGTGCCAGCAGCATAGGGACTAGCGGTCTGAATGAGCAGTTCTTC.

This clonotype was counted ten times or more. This chain connects TRBV30 to TRBJ2-1; perhaps TRBD2 as D (6 bases). The CDR3 totals 19 residues. V was cut by 0 bases and J by 5 bases, with 26 bases left in between. CDR1 is GTSNPN, CDR2 SVGIG, per germline (reference sequence). The CDR3 protein is CAWSVGLLLGFPRNNEQFF. For the CDR3, the DNA is TGTGCCTGGAGTGTGGGACTTTTGTTGGGGTTCCCCCGTAACAATGAGCAGTTCTTC.

In its sample, this clonotype was seen many times. This sequence joins TRBV2 and TRBJ1-5; 7 nucleotides align to TRBD1. With V trimmed by 6 bases and J by 6 bases, 11 bases remained unmatched. The CDR3 sequence is 15 residues long. Germline V gives CDR1 SNHLY, CDR2 FYNNEI. CDR3: CASRLDRDGGQPQHF. The CDR3 region has the DNA TGTGCCAGCAGACTTGACAGGGACGGGGGTCAGCCCCAGCATTTT.

This clonotype was observed at least ten times. The genes are TRBV5-6 and TRBJ2-6; 7 nucleotides line up with TRBD1. CDR1 and CDR2 from the germline V gene are SGHDT and YYEEEE. V gave up 5 bases and J gave up 0 bases; unmatched junction bases: 2. CDR3 length: 15 amino acids. DNA for the CDR3: TGTGCCAGCAGGGCAGGGGGCTCTGGGGCCAACGTCCTGACTTTC. Its protein product is CASRAGGSGANVLTF.

This clonotype was counted a few times. V gene TRBV29-1 combines with J gene TRBJ1-2, with unresolved D. V was cut by 4 bases and J by 4 bases, with 22 bases left in between. The CDR3 consists of 16 residues. CDR1 SQVTM and CDR2 ANQGSEA come from the germline V gene. The CDR3 DNA follows: TGCAGCGTTGTTCGGATGAAAGGTCTCCCCTTCTATGGCTACACCTTC. Amino acid sequence: CSVVRMKGLPFYGYTF.